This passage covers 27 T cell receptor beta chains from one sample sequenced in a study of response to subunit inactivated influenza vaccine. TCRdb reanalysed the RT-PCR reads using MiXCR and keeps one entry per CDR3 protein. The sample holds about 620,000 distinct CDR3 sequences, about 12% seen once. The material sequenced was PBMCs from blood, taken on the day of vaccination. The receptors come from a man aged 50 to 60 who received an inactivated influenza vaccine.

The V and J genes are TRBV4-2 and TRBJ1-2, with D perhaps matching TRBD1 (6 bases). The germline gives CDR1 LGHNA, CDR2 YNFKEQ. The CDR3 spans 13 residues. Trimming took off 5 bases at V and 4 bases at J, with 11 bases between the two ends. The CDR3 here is CASSNTGSYGYTF. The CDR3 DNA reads TGTGCCAGCAGCAATACAGGGTCCTATGGCTACACCTTC.

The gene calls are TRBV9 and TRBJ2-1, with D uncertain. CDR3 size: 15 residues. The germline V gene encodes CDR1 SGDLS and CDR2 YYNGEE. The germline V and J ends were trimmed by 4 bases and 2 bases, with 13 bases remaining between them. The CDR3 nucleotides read TGTGCCAGCAGCCCCGATGACCGGGCCTACAATGAGCAGTTCTTC. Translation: CASSPDDRAYNEQFF.

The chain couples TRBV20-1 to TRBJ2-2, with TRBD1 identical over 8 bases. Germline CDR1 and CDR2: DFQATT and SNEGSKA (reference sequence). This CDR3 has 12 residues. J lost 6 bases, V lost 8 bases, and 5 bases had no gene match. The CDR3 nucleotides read TGCAGTTGGACAGGGAGCGCCGGGGAGCTGTTTTTT. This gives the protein CSWTGSAGELFF.

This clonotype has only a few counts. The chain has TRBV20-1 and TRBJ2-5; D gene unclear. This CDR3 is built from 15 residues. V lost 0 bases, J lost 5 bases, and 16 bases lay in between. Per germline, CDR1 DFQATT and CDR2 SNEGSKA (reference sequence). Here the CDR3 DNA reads TGCAGTGCTAGAGATCTAGTGGGCCCGCGGGAGACCCAGTACTTC. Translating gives CSARDLVGPRETQYF.

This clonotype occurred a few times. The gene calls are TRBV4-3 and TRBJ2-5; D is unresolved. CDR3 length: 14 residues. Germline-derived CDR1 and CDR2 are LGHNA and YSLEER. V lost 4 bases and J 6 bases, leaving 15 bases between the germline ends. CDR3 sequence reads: CASSLGPHSQTQYF. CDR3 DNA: TGCGCCAGCAGCCTCGGGCCCCATTCGCAGACCCAGTACTTC.

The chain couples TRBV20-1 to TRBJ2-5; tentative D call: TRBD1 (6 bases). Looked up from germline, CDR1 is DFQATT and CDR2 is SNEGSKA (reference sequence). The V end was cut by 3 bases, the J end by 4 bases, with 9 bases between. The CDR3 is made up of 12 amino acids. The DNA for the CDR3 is TGCAGTGCTAGGCGCAGGGGAGAGACCCAGTACTTC. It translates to CSARRRGETQYF.

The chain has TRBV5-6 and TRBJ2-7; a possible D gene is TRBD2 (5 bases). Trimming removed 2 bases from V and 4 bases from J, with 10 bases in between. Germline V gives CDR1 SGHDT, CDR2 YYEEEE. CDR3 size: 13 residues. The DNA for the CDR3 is TGTGCCAGCAGCTTCTGGACTCCGTACGAGCAGTACTTC. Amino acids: CASSFWTPYEQYF.

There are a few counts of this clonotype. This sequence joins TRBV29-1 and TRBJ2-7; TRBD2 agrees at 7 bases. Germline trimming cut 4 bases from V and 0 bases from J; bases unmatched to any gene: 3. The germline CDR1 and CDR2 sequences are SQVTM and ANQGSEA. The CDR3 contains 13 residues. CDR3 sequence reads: CSVVGGDSYEQYF. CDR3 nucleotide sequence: TGCAGCGTTGTTGGGGGGGACTCCTACGAGCAGTACTTC.

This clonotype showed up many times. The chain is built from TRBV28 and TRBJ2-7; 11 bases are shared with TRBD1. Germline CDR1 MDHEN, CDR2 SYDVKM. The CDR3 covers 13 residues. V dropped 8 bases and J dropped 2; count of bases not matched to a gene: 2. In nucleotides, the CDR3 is TGTGCCAGCCGGGACAGGGGGGCCTACGAGCAGTACTTC. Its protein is CASRDRGAYEQYF.

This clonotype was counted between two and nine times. Here the CDR3 reads CASSLWDRVSYEQYF. The CDR3 coding sequence is TGTGCCAGCAGCCTCTGGGACAGGGTCTCCTACGAGCAGTACTTC. V gene TRBV5-6 combines with J gene TRBJ2-7; 9 positions match TRBD1. The CDR3 spans 15 residues. V lost 4 bases, J lost 0 bases, and 5 bases stayed unmatched. The germline CDR1 and CDR2 sequences are SGHDT and YYEEEE.

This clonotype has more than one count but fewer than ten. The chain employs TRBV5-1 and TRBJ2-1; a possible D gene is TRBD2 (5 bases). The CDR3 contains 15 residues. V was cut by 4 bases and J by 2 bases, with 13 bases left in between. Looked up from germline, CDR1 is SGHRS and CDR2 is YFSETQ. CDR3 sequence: CASSPYRGTYNEQFF. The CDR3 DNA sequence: TGCGCCAGCAGCCCCTACAGAGGGACCTACAATGAGCAGTTCTTC.

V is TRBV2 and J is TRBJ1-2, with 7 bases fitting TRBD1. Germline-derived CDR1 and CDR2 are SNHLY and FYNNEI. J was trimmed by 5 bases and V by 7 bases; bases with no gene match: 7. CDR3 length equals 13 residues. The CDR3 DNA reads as TGTGCCAGCAAGGGCAGGGGGTCTTATGGCTACACCTTC. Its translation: CASKGRGSYGYTF.

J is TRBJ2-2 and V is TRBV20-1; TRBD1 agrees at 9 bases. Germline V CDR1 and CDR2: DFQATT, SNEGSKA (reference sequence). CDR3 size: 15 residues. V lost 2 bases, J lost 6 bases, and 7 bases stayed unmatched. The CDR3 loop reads CSARFGTGYPGELFF. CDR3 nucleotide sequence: TGCAGTGCTAGATTCGGGACAGGGTATCCCGGGGAGCTGTTTTTT.

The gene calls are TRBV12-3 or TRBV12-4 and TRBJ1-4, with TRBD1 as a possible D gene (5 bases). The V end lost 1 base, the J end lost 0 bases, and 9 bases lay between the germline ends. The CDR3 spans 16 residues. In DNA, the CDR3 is TGTGCCAGCAGTTTAGGGCGGGGGGCAACTAATGAAAAACTGTTTTTT. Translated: CASSLGRGATNEKLFF.

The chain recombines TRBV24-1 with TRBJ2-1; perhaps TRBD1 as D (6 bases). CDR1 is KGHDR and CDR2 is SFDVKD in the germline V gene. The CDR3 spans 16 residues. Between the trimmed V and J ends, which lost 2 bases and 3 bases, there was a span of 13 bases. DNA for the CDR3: TGTGCCACCAGTGATTACAGGGCTAGGGGCTACAATGAGCAGTTCTTC. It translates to CATSDYRARGYNEQFF.

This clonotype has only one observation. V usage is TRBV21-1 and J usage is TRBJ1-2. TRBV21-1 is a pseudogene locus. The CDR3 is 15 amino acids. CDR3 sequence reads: CAMGPGRSANYGYTF. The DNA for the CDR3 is TGTGCCATGGGCCCTGGACGGAGCGCTAACTATGGCTACACCTTC.

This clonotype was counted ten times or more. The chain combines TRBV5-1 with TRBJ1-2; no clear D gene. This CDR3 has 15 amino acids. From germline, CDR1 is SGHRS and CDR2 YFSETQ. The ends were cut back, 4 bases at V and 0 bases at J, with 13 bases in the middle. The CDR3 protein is CASSRRRSTNYGYTF. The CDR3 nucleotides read TGCGCCAGCAGCCGGAGGCGGTCTACTAACTATGGCTACACCTTC.

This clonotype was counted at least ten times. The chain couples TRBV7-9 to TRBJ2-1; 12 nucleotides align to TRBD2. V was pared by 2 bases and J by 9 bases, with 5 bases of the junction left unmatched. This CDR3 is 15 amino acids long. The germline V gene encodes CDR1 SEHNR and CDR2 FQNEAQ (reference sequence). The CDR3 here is CASSLTGTSGLEQFF. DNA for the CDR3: TGTGCCAGCAGCTTAACCGGGACTAGCGGGCTTGAGCAGTTCTTC. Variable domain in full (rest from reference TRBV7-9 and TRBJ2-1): DTGVSQNPRHKITKRGQNVTFRCDPISEHNRLYWYRQTLGQGPEFLTYFQNEAQLEKSRLLSDRFSAERPKGSFSTLEIQRTEQGDSAMYLCASSLTGTSGLEQFFGPGTRLTVL.

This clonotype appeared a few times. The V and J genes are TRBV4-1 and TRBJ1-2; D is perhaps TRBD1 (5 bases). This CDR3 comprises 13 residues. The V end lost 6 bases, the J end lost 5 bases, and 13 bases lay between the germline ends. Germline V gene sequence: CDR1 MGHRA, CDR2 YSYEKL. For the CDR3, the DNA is TGCGCCAGCAGTCCCCAGGGAGAATATGGCTACACCTTC. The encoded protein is CASSPQGEYGYTF.

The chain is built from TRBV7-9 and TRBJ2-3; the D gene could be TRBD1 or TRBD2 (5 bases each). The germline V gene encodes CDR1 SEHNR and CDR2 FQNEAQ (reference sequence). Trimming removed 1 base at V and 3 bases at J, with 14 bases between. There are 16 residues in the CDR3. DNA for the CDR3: TGTGCCAGCAGCTTAGAGTATTTCTGGGGGACAGATACGCAGTATTTT. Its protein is CASSLEYFWGTDTQYF.

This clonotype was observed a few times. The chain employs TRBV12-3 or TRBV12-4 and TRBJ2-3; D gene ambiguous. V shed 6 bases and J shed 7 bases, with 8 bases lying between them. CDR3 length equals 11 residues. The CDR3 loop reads CASSALNTQYF. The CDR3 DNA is TGTGCCAGCAGCGCCTTGAATACGCAGTATTTT.

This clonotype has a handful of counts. The CDR3 bases are TGTGCCAGCAGCCAAGAAAGATCGAGCTCCTACAATGAGCAGTTCTTC. This gives the protein CASSQERSSSYNEQFF. This chain joins TRBV4-2 and TRBJ2-1; no reliable D call. In germline, CDR1 is LGHNA, CDR2 YNFKEQ. The CDR3 has 16 amino acids. The germline V and J ends were trimmed by 0 bases and 0 bases, with 9 bases remaining between them.

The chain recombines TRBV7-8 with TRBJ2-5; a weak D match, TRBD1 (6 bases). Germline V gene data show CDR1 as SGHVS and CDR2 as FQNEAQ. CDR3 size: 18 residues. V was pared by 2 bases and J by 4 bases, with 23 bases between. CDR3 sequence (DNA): TGTGCCAGCAGCTTATTAGCCGGGACACCGAAAGCCCCAGAGACCCAGTACTTC. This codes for CASSLLAGTPKAPETQYF. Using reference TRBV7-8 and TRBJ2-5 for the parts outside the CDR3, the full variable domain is GAGVSQSPRYKVAKRGQDVALRCDPISGHVSLFWYQQALGQGPEFLTYFQNEAQLDKSGLPSDRFFAERPEGSVSTLKIQRTQQEDSAVYLCASSLLAGTPKAPETQYFGPGTRLLVL.

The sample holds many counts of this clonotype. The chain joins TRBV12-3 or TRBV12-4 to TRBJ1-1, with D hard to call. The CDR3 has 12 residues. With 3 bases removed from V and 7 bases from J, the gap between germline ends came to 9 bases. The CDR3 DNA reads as TGTGCCAGCAGTTTCGATAGAAGTGAAGCTTTCTTT. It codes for CASSFDRSEAFF.

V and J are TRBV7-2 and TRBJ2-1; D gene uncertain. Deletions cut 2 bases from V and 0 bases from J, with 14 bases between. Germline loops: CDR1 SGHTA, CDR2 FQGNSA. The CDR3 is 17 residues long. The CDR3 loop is CASSLPLDTSSYNEQFF. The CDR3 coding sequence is TGTGCCAGCAGCTTACCGCTTGACACCAGCTCCTACAATGAGCAGTTCTTC.

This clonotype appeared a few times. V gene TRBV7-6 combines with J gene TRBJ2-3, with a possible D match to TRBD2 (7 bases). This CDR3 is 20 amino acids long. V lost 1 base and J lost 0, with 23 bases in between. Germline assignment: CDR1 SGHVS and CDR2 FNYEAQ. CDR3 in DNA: TGTGCCAGCAGCTTAGAGGGGGGGCTAGCGATACAATCAAGCACAGATACGCAGTATTTT. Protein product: CASSLEGGLAIQSSTDTQYF.

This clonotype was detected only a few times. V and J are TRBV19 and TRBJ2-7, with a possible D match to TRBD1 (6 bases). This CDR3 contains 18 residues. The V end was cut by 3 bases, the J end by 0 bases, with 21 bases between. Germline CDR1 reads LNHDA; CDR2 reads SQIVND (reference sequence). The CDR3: CASSMGAGNYRGSYEQYF. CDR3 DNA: TGTGCCAGTAGTATGGGGGCCGGGAATTATCGGGGCTCCTACGAGCAGTACTTC.